The 12 T cell receptor delta chains below come from one sample, sequenced in a study of γδ T cells in repeated Plasmodium falciparum infection. Vgamma9/Vdelta2+ and Vdelta2-negative gammadelta T cells were flow-sorted from PBMC for bulk sequencing. TCRdb re-called clones from the multiplex PCR reads using CATT. The data show roughly 50,000 delta-chain clones, 1.5% to 2% seen once. The sequenced material came from gamma-delta T cells from blood. The receptors here all came from a pool of human donors (malaria-infected and uninfected, not separated).

This clone counts as medium-sized. The chain recombines TRDV2 with TRDJ1, with TRDD3 matching over 12 bases. The CDR3 runs to 18 residues. Trimming cost V 5 bases and J 1 base; bases outside gene matches: 13. Germline-derived CDR1 and CDR2 are GEAIGNYY and EKD. The CDR3 region is CACVMLSGGYGSTDKLIF. CDR3 in DNA: TGTGCCTGTGTCATGCTCTCTGGGGGATACGGGAGCACCGATAAACTCATCTTT.

In this sample, this clone turned up a few times. TCRdb's entry gives the protein of a much larger clone, which mismatches this DNA's translation at residue 11, likely from a read error; the protein reported here is translated from the DNA. This chain joins TRDV1 and TRDJ1; 9 bases agree with TRDD2. The J gene was missing in TCRdb and was found by matching the end of the DNA to germline. J lost 0 bases, V lost 5 bases, and 22 bases had no gene match. The CDR3 runs to 21 residues. Germline V gene data show CDR1 as TSWWSYY and CDR2 as QGS. CDR3 nucleotide sequence: TGTGCTCTTGGGTGGGGTCCTTCCTACACTGCTGGGGATGCGTACACCGATAAACTCATCTTT. Protein sequence: CALGWGPSYTAGDAYTDKLIF.

This clone was seen many times. The gene calls are TRDV2 and TRDJ1; 9 bases line up with TRDD3. The V and J ends lost 5 bases and 0 bases, in that order; junction bases with no gene match: 15. CDR3 size: 18 residues. Germline-derived CDR1 and CDR2 are GEAIGNYY and EKD. CDR3 sequence reads: CACVRLGEPSQYTDKLIF. The CDR3 DNA is TGTGCCTGTGTCAGACTGGGGGAGCCCTCTCAGTACACCGATAAACTCATCTTT.

This clone was found a few times. A single base is all that separates this from a far larger clone, so a read error is likely. Other nucleotide sequences in the sample specify the same CDR3. This sequence joins TRDV1 and TRDJ1, with TRDD3 identical over 12 bases. The CDR3 runs to 12 residues. The germline V gene has CDR1 TSWWSYY and CDR2 QGS. The DNA for the CDR3 is TGTGCCCTGGGGGATACGGACGATAAACTCATCTTT. It specifies CALGDTDDKLIF.

This clone was recorded at least ten times. The gene calls are TRDV1 and TRDJ1, with 11 bases fitting TRDD3. The CDR3 covers 18 residues. After removal of 1 base from V and 1 base from J, the junction contained 8 bases not matched to a gene. Germline lookup yields CDR1 TSWWSYY and CDR2 QGS. The CDR3 reads CALGEPYAGGYSTDKLIF. CDR3 DNA: TGTGCTCTTGGGGAACCCTACGCTGGGGGATACTCCACCGATAAACTCATCTTT.

This clone was picked up a small number of times. The chain is built from TRDV1 and TRDJ1; 10 bases are shared with TRDD3. TCRdb carries no J gene annotation; the J gene was assigned here by matching the DNA with germline. With V trimmed by 3 bases and J by 0 bases, 28 bases remained unmatched. Germline V gene data show CDR1 as TSWWSYY and CDR2 as QGS. The length of the CDR3 is 24 residues. The DNA for the CDR3 is TGTGCTCTTGGGGATCATCCTCCATGGCCAAGGGGGGGATACGCGGTGGGTAACACCGATAAACTCATCTTT. This codes for CALGDHPPWPRGGYAVGNTDKLIF.

This clone was observed many times. The chain is built from TRDV1 and TRDJ1; 8 bases are a match to TRDD3. In germline, CDR1 is TSWWSYY, CDR2 QGS. The CDR3 length is 23 residues. Losses at the gene ends were 1 base for V and 0 bases for J; bases not matched to a gene: 25. CDR3 nucleotides: TGTGCTCTTGGGGAACCTGTGTCCTACGCCCGTTTACTGGGGGCCTCGTACACCGATAAACTCATCTTT. Amino acids: CALGEPVSYARLLGASYTDKLIF.

This clone was counted between two and nine times. TCRdb's listed protein matches a much larger clone and diverges from this DNA's translation at residue 15, likely through a read error; the protein shown comes from the DNA. The chain uses TRDV1 and TRDJ1, with 12 bases identical to TRDD3. Germline CDR1 is TSWWSYY and CDR2 is QGS. V lost 5 bases to trimming and J lost 9 bases; unmatched junction nucleotides: 19. This CDR3 contains 18 residues. The CDR3 here is CALGSAKGIWGIRSELIF. The CDR3 DNA follows: TGTGCTCTTGGGAGCGCCAAGGGGATCTGGGGGATACGAAGTGAACTCATCTTT.

As concerns this clone: The protein TCRdb lists belongs to a much larger clone and differs from this DNA's translation at residue 9, which points to a read error; the protein shown is made from the DNA. This sequence joins TRDV2 and TRDJ1; tentative D call: TRDD3 (5 bases). The CDR3 spans 16 residues. Deletions cut 0 bases from V and 1 base from J, with 14 bases between. Germline assignment: CDR1 GEAIGNYY and CDR2 EKD. The CDR3 region is CACDTVGERSTDKLIF. The CDR3 DNA is TGTGCCTGTGACACCGTTGGGGAACGAAGCACCGATAAACTCATCTTT.

This clone showed up many times. A far larger clone is just one base off, so this is likely a read error. The chain is built from TRDV1 and TRDJ1; 13 bases are a match to TRDD3. Per germline, CDR1 TSWWSYY and CDR2 QGS. CDR3 length: 24 amino acids. CDR3 DNA sequence: TGTGCTCTTGTGGAACGACCTACCTCGCTAACTGGGGGATACGCTGCCGGGTACACCGATAAACTCATCTTT. This codes for CALVERPTSLTGGYAAGYTDKLIF.

This clone has only a few counts. Translating this DNA gives a protein that differs at residue 16 from the TCRdb one, which belongs to a much larger clone; a read error is likely, and the protein shown is this translation. The rearrangement links TRDV1 to TRDJ1; possible D gene TRDD2, 6 bases. TCRdb lists no J gene, so it was determined here by aligning the DNA to germline. Trimming removed 2 bases at V and 1 base at J, with 41 bases between. Germline loops: CDR1 TSWWSYY, CDR2 QGS. CDR3 size: 25 residues. The CDR3 DNA sequence: TGTGCTCTTGGGGAAAGTACTGAACAGGCTACGTCCTACCCTCACCGGTATATGGGCACCGATAAACTCATCTTT. It specifies CALGESTEQATSYPHRYMGTDKLIF.

A word on this clone: This DNA translates differently at residue 8 from the TCRdb protein, which is that of a much larger clone; a read error is likely, and the protein shown is the DNA's own translation. The chain combines TRDV1 with TRDJ1; a possible D gene is TRDD3 (6 bases). Germline matching of the DNA provided the J gene here, since TCRdb leaves it blank. CDR1 TSWWSYY and CDR2 QGS come from the germline V gene. The CDR3 loop spans 17 amino acids. V was shortened by 0 bases and J by 2 bases, with 16 bases between the two germline ends. The CDR3 coding sequence is TGTGCTCTTGGGGAACTAACGATAGGGGATGGGACCGATAAACTCATCTTT. This codes for CALGELTIGDGTDKLIF.